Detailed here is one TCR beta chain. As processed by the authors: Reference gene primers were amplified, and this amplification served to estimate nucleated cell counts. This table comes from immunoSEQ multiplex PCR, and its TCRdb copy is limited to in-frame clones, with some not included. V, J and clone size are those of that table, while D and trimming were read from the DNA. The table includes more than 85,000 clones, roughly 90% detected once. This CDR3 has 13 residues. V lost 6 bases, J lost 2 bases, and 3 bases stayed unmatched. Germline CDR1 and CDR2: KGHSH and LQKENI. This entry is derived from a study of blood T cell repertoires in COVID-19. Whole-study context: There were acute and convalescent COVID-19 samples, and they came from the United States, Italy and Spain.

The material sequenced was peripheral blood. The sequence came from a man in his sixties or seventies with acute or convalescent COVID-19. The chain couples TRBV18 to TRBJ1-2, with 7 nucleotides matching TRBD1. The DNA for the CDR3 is TGTGCCAGCTCCCAGGACAGGAACTATGGCTACACCTTC. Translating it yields CASSQDRNYGYTF.